This entry lists 6 T cell receptor beta chains sequenced from one sample in a study of CD8 T cells in Susac syndrome. Reverse transcription of roughly 0.45 to 1 ug RNA was performed with random hexamers. TCRdb analysed the immunoSEQ multiplex PCR reads with MiXCR anew, one entry per CDR3 protein. Among about 140,000 distinct CDR3 sequences listed, more than 85% were seen once. Sequenced sample: CD4+ T cells from PBMCs. The receptor set was obtained from a human donor with Susac syndrome.

This chain connects TRBV3-1 to TRBJ1-2; D is uncertain. CDR3 size: 12 residues. V lost 3 bases, J lost 6 bases, and 8 bases lay in between. From germline, CDR1 is LGHDT and CDR2 YNNKEL (reference sequence). The DNA for the CDR3 is TGTGCCAGCAGCCAGTTTAGAGATGGCTACACCTTC. Its protein is CASSQFRDGYTF. Complete variable domain (other parts from reference TRBV3-1 and TRBJ1-2): DTAVSQTPKYLVTQMGNDKSIKCEQNLGHDTMYWYKQDSKKFLKIMFSYNNKELIINETVPNRFSPKSPDKAHLNLHINSLELGDSAVYFCASSQFRDGYTFGSGTRLTVV.

This chain joins TRBV24-1 and TRBJ2-7; no clear D gene. This CDR3 region has 11 residues. In germline, CDR1 is KGHDR, CDR2 SFDVKD. V was cut by 5 bases and J by 4 bases, with 5 bases left in between. DNA of the CDR3: TGTGCCACCAGTGGAGGTTACGAGCAGTACTTC. It specifies CATSGGYEQYF.

This chain connects TRBV29-1 to TRBJ2-3, with D unclear. V lost 4 bases and J lost 6, with 11 bases in between. Germline V gene sequence: CDR1 SQVTM, CDR2 ANQGSEA. The length of the CDR3 is 12 residues. Written as DNA, the CDR3 is TGCAGCGTTGTGACGGACGGGGATACGCAGTATTTT. It yields the protein CSVVTDGDTQYF.

J is TRBJ2-7 and V is TRBV18; TRBD1 matches at 10 bases. Looked up from germline, CDR1 is KGHSH and CDR2 is LQKENI. Germline trimming cut 4 bases from V and 3 bases from J; bases unmatched to any gene: 6. The CDR3 loop spans 15 amino acids. CDR3 loop: CASSREGQGYYEQYF. The DNA of the CDR3 is TGTGCCAGCTCACGAGAGGGACAGGGGTACTACGAGCAGTACTTC.

This clonotype has only one observation. The CDR3, as DNA: TGTGCCAGCAGCTTAGGAGCGCTTACCTACGAGCAGTACTTC. Residues: CASSLGALTYEQYF. V gene TRBV7-2 combines with J gene TRBJ2-7; no clear D. Germline CDR1 is SGHTA and CDR2 is FQGNSA. The length of the CDR3 is 14 residues. V was cut by 1 base and J by 2 bases, with 9 bases left in between.

V gene TRBV19 combines with J gene TRBJ2-6; 8 nucleotides match TRBD1. CDR3 length equals 19 residues. Germline V gene data show CDR1 as LNHDA and CDR2 as SQIVND (reference sequence). With 4 bases clipped from V and 4 bases from J, the junction kept 15 bases outside the gene matches. The CDR3 spells CASSRWADRVSGGANVLTF. The CDR3 region has the DNA TGTGCCAGTAGTAGGTGGGCGGACAGGGTGTCGGGAGGGGCCAACGTCCTGACTTTC.